This T cell receptor beta chain derives from a study of early T cells in non-severe SARS-CoV-2 infection. Overall study findings and caveats: Comparison of clonotypes with VDJdb favored anti-spike CD8 responses while missing private and CD4 specificities.

Germline V lookup: CDR1 DFQATT, CDR2 SNEGSKA (reference sequence). The CDR3 spans 13 residues. Trimming shortened V by 8 bases and J by 6 bases, and 19 bases separated the two germline ends. Attachment of unique molecular identifiers was made to individual cDNA molecules. TCRdb recomputed calls from the 5' RACE reads with MiXCR, one row per CDR3 protein. The table has about 64,000 distinct CDR3 sequences, about an eighth seen once; the top ten hold around 4.3%. In this sample, this clonotype turned up many times. The antigen remains unidentified. The TCR sequence derives from an adult who was a healthcare worker with PCR-confirmed SARS-CoV-2 infection or an uninfected control (not recorded which). The chain employs TRBV20-1 and TRBJ1-2; maybe TRBD1 (6 bases). What was sequenced was whole blood. CDR3 loop: CSSGGGAADGYTF. The CDR3 DNA follows: TGCAGTTCTGGCGGGGGCGCAGCTGATGGCTACACCTTC.